These 25 T cell receptor beta chains share one sample of origin, sequenced in a study of cytomegalovirus exposure and HLA in healthy donors. PCR was performed using 60 Vbeta and 13 Jbeta primers. Clones were read by immunoSEQ multiplex PCR, and TCRdb kept only the in-frame ones, dropping some. The sample lists 150,000 to 200,000 clones, more than 85% occurring once. The specimen was PBMCs. The source is a woman younger than 35 in good health and CMV-seronegative.

There are a few counts of this clone. The J gene is TRBJ2-1, the V gene TRBV5-1, with TRBD1 matching over 9 bases. Germline V CDR1 and CDR2: SGHRS, YFSETQ. The CDR3 is 16 amino acids. Trimming at V came to 5 bases and at J to 0 bases, leaving 6 bases not matched to a gene. For the CDR3, the DNA is TGCGCCAGCAGACAAACGACAGGGGGCTCCTACAATGAGCAGTTCTTC. Encoded protein: CASRQTTGGSYNEQFF.

The CDR3 sequence: CASSLPGAGAYEQYF. As DNA, the CDR3 is TGTGCCAGCAGCCTCCCCGGGGCGGGAGCGTACGAGCAGTACTTC. The chain uses TRBV7-9 and TRBJ2-7; 7 positions match TRBD2. This CDR3 contains 15 residues. Germline trimming cut 5 bases from V and 4 bases from J; bases unmatched to any gene: 11. Germline V CDR1 and CDR2: SEHNR, FQNEAQ (reference sequence).

The chain recombines TRBV19 with TRBJ1-5, with 10 nucleotides matching TRBD1. This CDR3 region has 15 residues. Trimming removed 3 bases from V and 6 bases from J; junction bases left unmatched: 5. Germline CDR1 and CDR2: LNHDA and SQIVND (reference sequence). The CDR3 DNA sequence: TGTGCCAGTAGTATCAGGACAGGGGGGGTTCAGCCCCAGCATTTT. As protein: CASSIRTGGVQPQHF.

The rearrangement links TRBV11-2 to TRBJ2-1; 10 bases agree with TRBD2. The junction had 12 bases not matched to a gene; V was cut back by 5 bases and J by 5 bases. The CDR3 is 17 residues long. CDR1 SGHAT and CDR2 FQNNGV come from the germline V gene. CDR3 amino acids: CASSPRGASGGNNEQFF. CDR3 DNA: TGTGCCAGCAGCCCCCGGGGGGCTAGCGGGGGCAACAATGAGCAGTTCTTC.

The chain joins TRBV19 to TRBJ1-4, with a weak D call TRBD1 (6 bases). The CDR3 spans 15 residues. V was shortened by 8 bases and J by 8 bases, with 21 bases between the two germline ends. CDR1 and CDR2 from the germline V gene are LNHDA and SQIVND (reference sequence). Written as DNA, the CDR3 is TGTGCCAGTCGTTCTACAGGGTCAGATACAGAAAAACTGTTTTTT. This translates into CASRSTGSDTEKLFF. The entire variable domain, with the rest obtained from reference TRBV19 and TRBJ1-4, is as follows: DGGITQSPKYLFRKEGQNVTLSCEQNLNHDAMYWYRQDPGQGLRLIYYSQIVNDFQKGDIAEGYSVSREKKESFPLTVTSAQKNPTAFYLCASRSTGSDTEKLFFGSGTQLSVL.

The chain uses TRBV19 and TRBJ1-4; maybe TRBD1 (5 bases). The ends were cut back, 1 base at V and 11 bases at J, with 11 bases in the middle. The CDR3 length is 13 residues. Germline assignment: CDR1 LNHDA and CDR2 SQIVND (reference sequence). The CDR3 sequence: CASSIAPRQKLFF. The CDR3 nucleotides read TGTGCCAGTAGTATAGCCCCAAGACAGAAACTGTTTTTT.

The table lists this clone with a few counts. CDR3 in amino acids: CAISDSRDRDEKLFF. The CDR3 DNA is TGTGCCATCAGTGATTCCCGGGACAGGGATGAAAAACTGTTTTTT. The chain combines TRBV10-3 with TRBJ1-4, with TRBD1 identical over 9 bases. The CDR3 is made up of 15 amino acids. CDR1 is ENHRY and CDR2 is SYGVKD in the germline V gene. Trimming removed 3 bases from V and 6 bases from J; junction bases left unmatched: 5.

This rearrangement joins TRBV5-4 to TRBJ1-3, with D uncertain. The V gene's germline CDR1 is SGHNT and CDR2 YYREEE (reference sequence). V was shortened by 7 bases and J by 0 bases, with 8 bases between the two germline ends. This CDR3 spans 13 amino acids. CDR3 protein: CASESPSGNTIYF. CDR3 in DNA: TGTGCCAGCGAGAGTCCCTCTGGAAACACCATATATTTT.

As concerns this clone: This CDR3 is also generated by other DNA sequences in the sample. This sequence joins TRBV28 and TRBJ2-7; TRBD1 is a possible D gene (5 bases). The germline CDR1 and CDR2 sequences are MDHEN and SYDVKM. The V and J ends lost 6 bases and 2 bases respectively, with 17 bases between them. The length of the CDR3 is 15 residues. CDR3 region: CASSPVGQAAYEQYF. The CDR3 DNA reads TGTGCCAGCAGCCCTGTGGGGCAAGCTGCCTACGAGCAGTACTTC.

This clone was observed a handful of times. The V call is TRBV21-1, the J call TRBJ1-2. TRBV21-1 is assigned pseudogene status. This CDR3 is built from 11 residues. Here the CDR3 reads CASSSRYGYTF. CDR3 in DNA: TGTGCCAGCAGCAGTCGTTATGGCTACACCTTC.

The rearrangement uses TRBV7-9 and TRBJ2-2; 15 nucleotides line up with TRBD2. The junction had 5 bases not matched to a gene; V was cut back by 5 bases and J by 4 bases. The CDR3 sequence is 17 residues long. Germline CDR1 SEHNR, CDR2 FQNEAQ (reference sequence). CDR3 in amino acids: CASSPGLAGGVTGELFF. For the CDR3, the DNA is TGTGCCAGCAGCCCGGGACTAGCGGGAGGTGTCACCGGGGAGCTGTTTTTT.

The chain links TRBV7-2 to TRBJ1-5; 8 positions agree with TRBD1. V lost 5 bases to trimming and J lost 7 bases; unmatched junction nucleotides: 4. The CDR3 is 13 residues long. CDR1 is SGHTA, CDR2 FQGNSA, per germline. CDR3 loop: CASSLGTGQPQHF. CDR3 sequence (DNA): TGTGCCAGCAGCCTGGGGACAGGACAGCCCCAGCATTTT.

CDR3 amino acids: CASSARTSGVNNEQFF. The CDR3 DNA is TGTGCCAGCAGCGCTAGGACTAGCGGGGTTAACAATGAGCAGTTCTTC. V usage is TRBV7-9 and J usage is TRBJ2-1; TRBD2 matches at 12 bases. CDR1 is SEHNR and CDR2 is FQNEAQ in the germline V gene (reference sequence). The CDR3 consists of 16 residues. J was trimmed by 5 bases and V by 5 bases; bases with no gene match: 7.

V gene TRBV18 combines with J gene TRBJ2-1, with D possibly being TRBD1 (5 bases). This CDR3 has 16 amino acids. Trimming pared 3 bases from V and 4 bases from J, leaving 16 bases between. Per the germline V gene, CDR1 is KGHSH and CDR2 is LQKENI. CDR3 loop: CASSPTGRGIYNEQFF. As DNA, the CDR3 is TGTGCCAGCTCACCTACCGGTAGGGGTATTTACAATGAGCAGTTCTTC.

This clone was recorded once. V gene TRBV5-4 combines with J gene TRBJ2-7; 8 bases fit TRBD1. Germline V CDR1 and CDR2: SGHNT, YYREEE (reference sequence). This CDR3 spans 13 amino acids. After removal of 4 bases from V and 2 bases from J, the junction contained 2 bases not matched to a gene. The CDR3 coding sequence is TGTGCCAGCAGCCCACAGGGGGCCTACGAGCAGTACTTC. Protein product: CASSPQGAYEQYF.

The chain combines TRBV2 with TRBJ1-4, with 7 bases that match TRBD1. Germline V gives CDR1 SNHLY, CDR2 FYNNEI. The V gene end was trimmed by 7 bases and the J gene end by 11 bases; junction bases not matched to a gene: 7. This CDR3 has 12 amino acids. The CDR3 DNA is TGTGCCAGCACCGAGGACAGGTGGAAACTGTTTTTT. Encoded protein: CASTEDRWKLFF. Supplemented by reference TRBV2 and TRBJ1-4, the full variable domain reads EPEVTQTPSHQVTQMGQEVILRCVPISNHLYFYWYRQILGQKVEFLVSFYNNEISEKSEIFDDQFSVERPDGSNFTLKIRSTKLEDSAMYFCASTEDRWKLFFGSGTQLSVL.

The chain links TRBV29-1 to TRBJ2-5; 9 nucleotides align to TRBD2. V lost 8 bases and J lost 4; bases outside the gene matches: 8. There are 13 residues in the CDR3. CDR1 is SQVTM and CDR2 is ANQGSEA in the germline V gene. CDR3 loop: CSSRAGGVETQYF. The CDR3 DNA reads as TGCAGCTCCCGGGCGGGGGGGGTAGAGACCCAGTACTTC.

The chain recombines TRBV19 with TRBJ2-5; D is undetermined. Germline CDR1 LNHDA, CDR2 SQIVND (reference sequence). The CDR3 runs 13 residues. V lost 6 bases to trimming and J lost 0 bases, with 8 bases between them. CDR3 sequence reads: CASSPGNQETQYF. Here the CDR3 DNA reads TGTGCCAGTAGCCCAGGTAACCAAGAGACCCAGTACTTC.

The V and J genes are TRBV6-4 and TRBJ2-1; 10 bases align to TRBD2. The CDR3 runs 15 residues. After removal of 0 bases from V and 10 bases from J, the junction contained 6 bases not matched to a gene. CDR1 and CDR2 (germline): MRHNA, SNTAGT. CDR3 amino acids: CASSDSPSGRGEQFF. CDR3 DNA sequence: TGTGCCAGCAGTGACTCGCCTAGCGGGAGAGGGGAGCAGTTCTTC.

The rearrangement links TRBV5-4 to TRBJ2-5, with TRBD2 matching over 7 bases. Germline V gives CDR1 SGHNT, CDR2 YYREEE (reference sequence). The trim removed 4 bases at V and 11 bases at J, leaving 17 bases unmatched. This CDR3 has 15 residues. This CDR3 reads CASSAEGLAAGEQYF. CDR3 bases: TGTGCCAGCAGCGCAGAGGGGCTAGCGGCGGGGGAGCAGTACTTC.

This chain uses TRBV5-1 with TRBJ2-3, with TRBD2 identical over 8 bases. CDR3 length: 16 amino acids. The germline V gene encodes CDR1 SGHRS and CDR2 YFSETQ. With V trimmed by 0 bases and J by 2 bases, 5 bases remained unmatched. CDR3 sequence reads: CASSLDTAGVTDTQYF. CDR3 coding DNA: TGCGCCAGCAGCTTGGATACAGCGGGAGTCACAGATACGCAGTATTTT.

This chain connects TRBV19 to TRBJ2-5; a possible D gene is TRBD1 (5 bases). V lost 5 bases to trimming and J lost 4 bases, with 14 bases between them. Germline loops: CDR1 LNHDA, CDR2 SQIVND (reference sequence). The CDR3 has 14 amino acids. The CDR3 DNA is TGTGCCAGTAGTTCTAGGGGTTTCTCAGAGACCCAGTACTTC. Translation gives CASSSRGFSETQYF.

The V gene is TRBV29-1, the J gene TRBJ1-1; D is undetermined. V shed 5 bases and J shed 4 bases, with 14 bases lying between them. CDR3 length: 13 residues. Germline values: CDR1 SQVTM, CDR2 ANQGSEA. The CDR3: CSVQQTHGTEAFF. CDR3 DNA sequence: TGCAGCGTTCAACAGACCCATGGCACTGAAGCTTTCTTT.

This chain links TRBV28 with TRBJ2-2; TRBD1 matches at 9 bases. CDR1 and CDR2 (germline): MDHEN, SYDVKM. V lost 5 bases and J lost 4; bases outside the gene matches: 8. This CDR3 has 16 residues. The CDR3 coding sequence is TGTGCCAGCAGTGGGTACAGGGGGCATAGCACCGGGGAGCTGTTTTTT. This codes for CASSGYRGHSTGELFF. The full variable domain, rest sourced from reference TRBV28 and TRBJ2-2, is DVKVTQSSRYLVKRTGEKVFLECVQDMDHENMFWYRQDPGLGLRLIYFSYDVKMKEKGDIPEGYSVSREKKERFSLILESASTNQTSMYLCASSGYRGHSTGELFFGEGSRLTVL.

To note about this clone: The junction departs from the called germline gene at one end, perhaps through a read error. The rearrangement joins TRBV7-2 to TRBJ2-5, with 11 bases matching TRBD2. The CDR3 runs to 15 residues. Germline CDR1 and CDR2: SGHTA and FQGNSA. Here the CDR3 reads CASSIAGGPLETQYF. The CDR3 DNA reads as TGTGCCAGCAGCATAGCGGGGGGGCCTCTGGAGACCCAGTACTTC.